The source of this T cell receptor beta chain is a study of T cell changes during pregnancy in multiple sclerosis. This CDR3 has 13 amino acids. The germline V and J ends were trimmed by 0 bases and 8 bases, with 9 bases remaining between them. Germline CDR1 is SGDLS and CDR2 is YYNGEE. Clones were sequenced by immunoSEQ multiplex PCR, and TCRdb holds only the in-frame ones, with some missing. The sample has under 150,000 clones, roughly 95% seen once. The source of this sequence is a female donor with multiple sclerosis, enrolled in a pregnancy study. This specimen was peripheral blood, taken after pregnancy. The rearrangement links TRBV9 to TRBJ2-1; perhaps TRBD2 as D (6 bases). The CDR3 nucleotides read TGTGCCAGCAGCGTAGGGGGGGAGTATGAGCAGTTCTTC. Translated: CASSVGGEYEQFF.